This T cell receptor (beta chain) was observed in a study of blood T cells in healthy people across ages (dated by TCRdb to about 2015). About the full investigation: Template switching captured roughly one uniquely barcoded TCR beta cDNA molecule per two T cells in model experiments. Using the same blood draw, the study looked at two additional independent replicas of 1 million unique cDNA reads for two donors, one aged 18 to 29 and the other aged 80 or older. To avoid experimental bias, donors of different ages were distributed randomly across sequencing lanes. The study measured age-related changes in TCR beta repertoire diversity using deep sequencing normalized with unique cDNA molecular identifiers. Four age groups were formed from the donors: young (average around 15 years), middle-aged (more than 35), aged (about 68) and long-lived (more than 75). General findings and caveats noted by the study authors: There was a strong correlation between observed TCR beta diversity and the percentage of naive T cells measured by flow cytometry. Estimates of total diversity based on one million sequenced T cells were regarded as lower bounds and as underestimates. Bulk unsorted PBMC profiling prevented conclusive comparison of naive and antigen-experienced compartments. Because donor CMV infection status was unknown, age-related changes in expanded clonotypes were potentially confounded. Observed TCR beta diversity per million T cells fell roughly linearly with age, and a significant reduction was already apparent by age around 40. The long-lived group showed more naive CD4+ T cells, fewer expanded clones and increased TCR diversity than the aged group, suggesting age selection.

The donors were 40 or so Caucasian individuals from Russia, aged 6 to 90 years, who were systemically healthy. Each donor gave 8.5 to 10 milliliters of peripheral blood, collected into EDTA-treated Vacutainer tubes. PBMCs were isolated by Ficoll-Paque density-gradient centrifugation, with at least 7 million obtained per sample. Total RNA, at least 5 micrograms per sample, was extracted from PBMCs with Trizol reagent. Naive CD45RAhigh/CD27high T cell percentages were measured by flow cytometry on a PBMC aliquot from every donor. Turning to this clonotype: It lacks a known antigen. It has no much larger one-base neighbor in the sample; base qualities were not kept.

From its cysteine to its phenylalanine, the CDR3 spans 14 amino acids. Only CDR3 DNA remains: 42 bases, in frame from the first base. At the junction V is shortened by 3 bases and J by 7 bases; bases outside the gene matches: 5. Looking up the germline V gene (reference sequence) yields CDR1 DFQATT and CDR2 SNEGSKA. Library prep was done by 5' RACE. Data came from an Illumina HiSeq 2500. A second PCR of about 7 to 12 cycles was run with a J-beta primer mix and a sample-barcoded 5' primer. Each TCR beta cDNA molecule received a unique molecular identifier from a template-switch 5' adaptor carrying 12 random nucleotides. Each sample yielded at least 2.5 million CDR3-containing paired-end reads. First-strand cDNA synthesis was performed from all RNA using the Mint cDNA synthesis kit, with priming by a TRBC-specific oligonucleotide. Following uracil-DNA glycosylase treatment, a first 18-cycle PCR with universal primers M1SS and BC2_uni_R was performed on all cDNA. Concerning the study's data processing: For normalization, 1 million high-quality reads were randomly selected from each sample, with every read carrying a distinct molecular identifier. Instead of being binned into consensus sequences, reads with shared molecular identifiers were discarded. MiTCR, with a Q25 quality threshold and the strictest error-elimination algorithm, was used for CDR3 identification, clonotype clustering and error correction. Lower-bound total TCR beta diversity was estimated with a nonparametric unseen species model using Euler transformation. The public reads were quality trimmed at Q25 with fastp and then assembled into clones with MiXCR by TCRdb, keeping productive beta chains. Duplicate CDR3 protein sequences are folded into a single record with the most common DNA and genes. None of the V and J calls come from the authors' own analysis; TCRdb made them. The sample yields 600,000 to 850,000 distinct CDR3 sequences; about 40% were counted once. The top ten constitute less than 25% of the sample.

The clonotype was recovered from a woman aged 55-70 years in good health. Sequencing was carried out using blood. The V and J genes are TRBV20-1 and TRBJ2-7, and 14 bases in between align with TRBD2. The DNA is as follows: TGCAGTGCTAGGGGACTAGCGGGAGTCGATGAGCAGTACTTC. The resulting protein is CSARGLAGVDEQYF.